The entry that follows covers one T cell receptor (beta chain) sequence. The target antigen is unknown. The V end was cut by 2 bases, the J end by 6 bases, with 10 bases between. This CDR3 comprises 14 residues. This specimen comes from a study of identical twins. Study-level results: Models underestimated TCR alpha sharing (out-of-frame) in monozygotic twins. Twins showed weaker excess sharing in their beta out-of-frame sequences. Twins shared out-of-frame alpha sequences with excess low generation probability.

Unique molecular identifiers were present on the cDNA, which also gained a universal primer site by template switching. TCRdb re-derived calls from the 5' RACE reads in MiXCR, one entry per CDR3 protein. The profile covers 690,000 or so distinct CDR3 sequences, with under 9% appearing a single time and 0.98% taken by the ten largest. The same data also contributed to another study, on yellow fever vaccine responses in identical twins.

This receptor was identified in a woman aged 18-29 years in good health. Source material: PBMCs. The rearrangement joins TRBV12-3 or TRBV12-4 to TRBJ2-2; D ambiguous. This CDR3 is CASSLPVGSGELFF. The DNA for the CDR3 is TGTGCCAGCAGTTTACCCGTGGGGTCCGGGGAGCTGTTTTTT.